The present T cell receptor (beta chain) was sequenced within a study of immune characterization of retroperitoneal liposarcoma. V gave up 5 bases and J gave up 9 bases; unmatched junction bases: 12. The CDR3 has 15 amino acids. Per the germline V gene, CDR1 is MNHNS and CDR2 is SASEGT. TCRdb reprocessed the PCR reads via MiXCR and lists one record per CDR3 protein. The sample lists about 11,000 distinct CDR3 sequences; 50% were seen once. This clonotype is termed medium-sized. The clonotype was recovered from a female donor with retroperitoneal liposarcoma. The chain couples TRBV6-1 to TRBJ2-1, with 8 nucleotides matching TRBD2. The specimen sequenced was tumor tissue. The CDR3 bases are TGTGCCAGCAGTTCAGCGGGAGAGGGGTGGGGTGAGCAGTTCTTC. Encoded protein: CASSSAGEGWGEQFF.